The 18 T cell receptor beta chains presented below share a single source sample, sequenced in a study of beta chain features in type 1 diabetes. The study reverse transcribed the entire isolated RNA, so it sequenced expressed TCRB transcripts. The method was immunoSEQ multiplex PCR; TCRdb's version includes in-frame clones alone and lacks a portion of them. This table holds under 70,000 clones, 55% to 75% found once. Overall study findings and caveats: Type 1 diabetes patients had moderately but significantly shorter TCRB CDR3s in all four CD4+ subsets.

These receptors lack a known antigen. Source material: stem cell memory CD4+ T cells from blood. Source of these receptors: a woman aged 25 to 39 with type 1 diabetes.

The CDR3 sequence: CASRPGLAGIETQYF. In DNA form, the CDR3 reads TGTGCCAGCAGACCCGGACTAGCGGGAATAGAGACCCAGTACTTC. The genes are TRBV2 and TRBJ2-5, with 12 bases that match TRBD2. The V gene end was trimmed by 6 bases and the J gene end by 4 bases; junction bases not matched to a gene: 6. This CDR3 region has 15 residues. In germline, CDR1 is SNHLY, CDR2 FYNNEI.

The chain couples TRBV7-2 to TRBJ2-6, with D tentatively TRBD2 (5 bases). The CDR3 consists of 15 residues. Trimming removed 5 bases at V and 4 bases at J, with 12 bases between. CDR1 and CDR2 (germline): SGHTA, FQGNSA. CDR3 sequence reads: CASSRGSSGANVLTF. CDR3 bases: TGTGCCAGCAGCCGGGGATCCTCCGGGGCCAACGTCCTGACTTTC.

The V and J genes are TRBV4-1 and TRBJ2-7; 13 bases line up with TRBD2. Germline CDR1 reads MGHRA; CDR2 reads YSYEKL. The CDR3 has 16 amino acids. The V gene end was trimmed by 2 bases and the J gene end by 3 bases; junction bases not matched to a gene: 4. The CDR3 DNA sequence: TGCGCCAGCAGCCAAACGGGACTAGCGGGGCTCTACGAGCAGTACTTC. It specifies CASSQTGLAGLYEQYF.

The rearrangement links TRBV19 to TRBJ1-5; tentatively, D is TRBD1 (5 bases). CDR1 and CDR2 (germline): LNHDA, SQIVND (reference sequence). V dropped 7 bases and J dropped 1 base, with 11 bases sitting between them. The CDR3 spans 14 residues. The CDR3 region has the DNA TGTGCCAGTAAGGGGCCACACAGCAATCAGCCCCAGCATTTT. This gives the protein CASKGPHSNQPQHF.

This sequence joins TRBV5-1 and TRBJ2-5; 11 bases fit TRBD2. This CDR3 is 14 amino acids long. The V segment lost 4 bases and the J segment 4 bases; nucleotides outside the gene matches: 3. CDR1 and CDR2 from the germline V gene are SGHRS and YFSETQ. CDR3 sequence reads: CASSPGLAGETQYF. The DNA for the CDR3 is TGCGCCAGCAGCCCAGGACTAGCGGGAGAGACCCAGTACTTC.

This clone was seen a handful of times. The chain couples TRBV2 to TRBJ2-4; D perhaps matches TRBD1 (5 bases). In germline, CDR1 is SNHLY, CDR2 FYNNEI. The ends were cut back, 6 bases at V and 0 bases at J, with 9 bases in the middle. This CDR3 contains 14 residues. The CDR3: CASRSTVAKNIQYF. In DNA form, the CDR3 reads TGTGCCAGCAGGTCGACAGTAGCCAAAAACATTCAGTACTTC.

J is TRBJ2-5 and V is TRBV5-1; 7 bases align to TRBD2. The CDR3 has 14 residues. Germline-derived CDR1 and CDR2 are SGHRS and YFSETQ. V trimming: 0 bases; J trimming: 5 bases; junction bases outside the gene matches: 4. The CDR3 sequence is CASSLVGGPETQYF. In nucleotides, the CDR3 is TGCGCCAGCAGCTTGGTGGGAGGGCCTGAGACCCAGTACTTC.

The rearrangement uses TRBV30 and TRBJ1-4; TRBD1 aligns across 7 bases. This CDR3 region has 15 residues. The V gene end was trimmed by 3 bases and the J gene end by 5 bases; junction bases not matched to a gene: 9. CDR1 GTSNPN and CDR2 SVGIG come from the germline V gene (reference sequence). The chain's CDR3 is CAWRFGGTVNEKLFF. The CDR3, as DNA: TGTGCCTGGAGATTTGGTGGGACAGTCAATGAAAAACTGTTTTTT.

The rearrangement uses TRBV12-2 and TRBJ2-3; the D call of TRBD1 is as the table states it, not checked on the DNA. TRBV12-2 is a documented pseudogene. CDR3 length: 15 residues. Written as DNA, the CDR3 is TGTGCAAGTCGTCAATTAGACACCTTCACAGATACGCAGTATTTT. Translation gives CASRQLDTFTDTQYF.

This clone was detected only once. This chain joins TRBV14 and TRBJ2-7; D possibly corresponds to TRBD2 (5 bases). This CDR3 spans 16 amino acids. Trimming left V 2 bases short and J 6 bases short, with 20 bases between. Germline loops: CDR1 SGHDN, CDR2 FVKESK. CDR3 amino acids: CASSQSQASRGSEQYF. The CDR3 nucleotides read TGTGCCAGCAGCCAAAGTCAGGCTAGCCGGGGTTCCGAGCAGTACTTC.

Here the CDR3 reads CASSSGTGDIAEAFF. The CDR3 DNA reads as TGCGCCAGCAGCTCCGGGACAGGGGATATAGCTGAAGCTTTCTTT. The V gene is TRBV5-1, the J gene TRBJ1-1; 10 nucleotides line up with TRBD1. Trimming cost V 3 bases and J 6 bases; bases outside gene matches: 8. Looked up from germline, CDR1 is SGHRS and CDR2 is YFSETQ. The CDR3 length is 15 residues. Full variable domain (rest looked up from reference TRBV5-1 and TRBJ1-1): KAGVTQTPRYLIKTRGQQVTLSCSPISGHRSVSWYQQTPGQGLQFLFEYFSETQRNKGNFPGRFSGRQFSNSRSEMNVSTLELGDSALYLCASSSGTGDIAEAFFGQGTRLTVV.

The rearrangement links TRBV11-1 to TRBJ1-1; 9 bases line up with TRBD1. The germline CDR1 and CDR2 sequences are SGHAT and FQDESV (reference sequence). This CDR3 is built from 14 residues. Unmatched junction bases numbered 6, after V lost 5 bases and J lost 5 bases. CDR3 sequence: CASSLGQGNTEAFF. In DNA form, the CDR3 reads TGTGCCAGCAGCCTTGGACAGGGGAATACTGAAGCTTTCTTT.

As DNA, the CDR3 is TGTGCCAGCCGGACAGACTACTACGAGCAGTACTTC. Encoded protein: CASRTDYYEQYF. The chain joins TRBV2 to TRBJ2-7, with D tentatively TRBD1 (6 bases). Trimming took off 8 bases at V and 3 bases at J, with 11 bases between the two ends. Germline V gene sequence: CDR1 SNHLY, CDR2 FYNNEI. This CDR3 is built from 12 residues.

This clone was found a few times. The chain employs TRBV10-1 and TRBJ2-7; unclear D gene. Germline CDR1 is WNHNN and CDR2 is SYGVQD (reference sequence). V was pared by 0 bases and J by 2 bases, with 5 bases between. The CDR3 extends over 13 amino acids. CDR3 coding DNA: TGCGCCAGCAGTGAGTCATCTGCCTACGAGCAGTACTTC. Translated, it gives CASSESSAYEQYF.

The genes are TRBV19 and TRBJ2-1; 11 bases are shared with TRBD2. Germline V gene lookup returns CDR1 LNHDA and CDR2 SQIVND (reference sequence). The CDR3 has 15 amino acids. The V and J ends lost 6 bases and 4 bases, in that order; junction bases with no gene match: 5. CDR3 region: CASRVGLADYNEQFF. The CDR3 nucleotides read TGTGCCAGTAGGGTGGGACTAGCGGATTACAATGAGCAGTTCTTC.

The J gene is TRBJ2-7, the V gene TRBV28, with 8 bases lining up with TRBD2. Germline CDR1 MDHEN, CDR2 SYDVKM. Trimming took 7 bases from V and 3 from J; bases not matched to a gene: 14. The CDR3 spans 16 residues. For the CDR3, the DNA is TGTGCCAGCACTTGCTCCCCTAAGGCGGGAGGCTACGAGCAGTACTTC. Its translation is CASTCSPKAGGYEQYF.

The chain recombines TRBV30 with TRBJ2-1; 8 bases agree with TRBD2. CDR3 length: 15 amino acids. Germline CDR1 reads GTSNPN; CDR2 reads SVGIG (reference sequence). V was pared by 2 bases and J by 9 bases, with 12 bases of the junction left unmatched. The CDR3: CAWSTGGPVRPEQFF. The CDR3 bases are TGTGCCTGGAGTACGGGAGGGCCTGTCCGCCCTGAGCAGTTCTTC.

J is TRBJ1-2 and V is TRBV12-5; TRBD1 matches at 7 bases. The CDR3 loop spans 14 amino acids. The trim removed 5 bases at V and 8 bases at J, leaving 11 bases unmatched. Germline CDR1 and CDR2: LGHNT and FRNRAP. The CDR3 spells CASGRGLLSSGYTF. The CDR3 bases are TGTGCTAGTGGTAGGGGGCTACTCTCCTCGGGCTACACCTTC.